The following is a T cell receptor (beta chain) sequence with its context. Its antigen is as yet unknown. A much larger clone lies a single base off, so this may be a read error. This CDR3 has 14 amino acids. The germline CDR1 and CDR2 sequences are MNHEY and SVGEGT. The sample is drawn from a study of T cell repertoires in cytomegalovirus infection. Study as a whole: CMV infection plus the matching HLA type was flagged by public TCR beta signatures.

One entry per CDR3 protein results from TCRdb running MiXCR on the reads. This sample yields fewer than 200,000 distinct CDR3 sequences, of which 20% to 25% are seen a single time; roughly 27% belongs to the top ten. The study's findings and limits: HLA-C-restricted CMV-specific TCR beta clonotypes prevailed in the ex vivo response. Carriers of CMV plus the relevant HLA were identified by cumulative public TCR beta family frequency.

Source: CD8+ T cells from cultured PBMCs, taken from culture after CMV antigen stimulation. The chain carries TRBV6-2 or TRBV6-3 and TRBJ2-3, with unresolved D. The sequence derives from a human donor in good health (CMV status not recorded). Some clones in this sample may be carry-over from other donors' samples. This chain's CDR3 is CARSYIQTADTQYF. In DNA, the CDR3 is TGTGCCCGCAGTTATATTCAGACCGCAGATACGCAGTATTTT.